The subject of this entry is one T cell receptor (beta chain). Its cognate antigen has yet to be identified. It has no much larger one-base neighbor in the sample; base qualities were not kept. To estimate absolute template abundance from read counts, synthetic TCR analog templates were spiked into each PCR. The immunoSEQ assay used bias-controlled V and J gene primers to amplify TCRbeta CDR3 regions from genomic DNA. Sequencing of rearranged TCRbeta segments was performed at approximately 20X coverage. The paper's processing steps were these. Clustering was used to correct sequencing errors, and CDR3s were annotated against IMGT so that V, D and J genes could be assigned. Downstream analyses used only productive TCRbeta rearrangements, leaving out any out-of-frame or stop-codon sequences. To compute clonality, Shannon entropy was normalized by the log of the number of unique productive sequences and then subtracted from one. Clones differing between time points or between blood and tumor were identified using Fisher's exact test with Benjamini-Hochberg correction, with an adjusted p below 0.01 applied as the threshold. The table comes from immuneACCESS by way of TCRdb, which keeps in-frame sequences with V and J called. Part of the clones is missing from these tables; in studies checked, under half for an unresolved V gene and the rest for unknown reasons. Clone size and the V and J calls come from that table; the DNA yielded D and trimming. Recorded for this sample are some 41,000 clones; roughly 84% of them occurred a single time. Roughly 2.5% of the sample is taken by the ten largest.

Germline trimming: 6 bases from V, 4 bases from J; junction bases outside gene matches: 6. The germline V gene (reference sequence) specifies LNHDA as CDR1 and SQIVND as CDR2. The CDR3 spans 14 residues, from the cysteine through the phenylalanine. CDR3 DNA is the only sequence kept; it has 42 bases, read in frame from the first base. The time point label here, explained by the study, means: peripheral blood 6 weeks after treatment start. A total of roughly 30 patients with locally advanced or metastatic urothelial carcinoma, treated at Memorial Sloan Kettering on a trial protocol, made up the cohort. Peripheral blood mononuclear cells were collected from each patient pretreatment and during treatment, giving between 1 and 8 total time points per patient. The Qiagen DNeasy Blood extraction kit was used to purify genomic DNA from total PBMCs and tumor samples. PBMCs were collected pretreatment and during treatment, and were isolated and stored as previously described.

This entry is derived from a study of PD-L1 blockade in urothelial cancer (dated by TCRdb to the late 2010s). Looking at the study overall: Therapy was started at some point between 2013 and 2015 for all patients, and atezolizumab 1,200 mg was administered intravenously every 3 weeks. About 85% of the 29 patients were males with bladder-origin urothelial cancer, and 18 of 29 reported a prior smoking history. Patients had an ECOG performance status of 0 or 1 and had received between 0 and 3 prior chemotherapy regimens. Blood samples were analyzed at 3 weeks after treatment start (second dose) and at 6 weeks after treatment start. A median of about 150,000 T cells and some 82,000 unique TCRs was obtained from blood samples, and a median clonality of approximately 0.077 was observed. The study was an exploratory multi-omic analysis of somatic, immune and clinical correlates of response to PD-L1 blockade with atezolizumab in urothelial cancer. Pretreatment tumor samples and matched peripheral blood, collected serially before and after atezolizumab treatment, underwent TCR sequencing. Durable clinical benefit was defined as progression-free survival longer than 6 months, and TCR features were also tested against progression-free and overall survival. In the same patients who had TCR sequencing, pretreatment tumors also underwent whole exome sequencing and RNA sequencing. Durable clinical benefit was achieved by nine patients but not by the remaining 20. Around 29 patients had pretreatment blood TCR-seq, roughly 24 had at least one posttreatment blood collection, and roughly 24 had tumor TCR-seq.

General study outcomes and caveats: Improved progression-free and overall survival was associated with having pretreatment peripheral blood TCR clonality below the median. Patients with durable benefit showed greater expansion of tumor-associated TCR clones in peripheral blood 3 weeks after starting treatment (n of about 20, p = 0.022). Small sample size (n ≈ 27) and many exploratory analyses mean the results are intended to be hypothesis-generating.

Here the sequenced sample was PBMCs, taken around atezolizumab (anti-PD-L1) treatment. The rearranged segments are TRBV19 and TRBJ2-5; 9 middle bases align to TRBD2. This sequence was found in a man between 65 and 80 years old with urothelial cancer. The CDR3 here reads CASRRREGPETQYF. The DNA sequence is given as TGTGCCAGTAGGCGGCGGGAGGGCCCAGAGACCCAGTACTTC.